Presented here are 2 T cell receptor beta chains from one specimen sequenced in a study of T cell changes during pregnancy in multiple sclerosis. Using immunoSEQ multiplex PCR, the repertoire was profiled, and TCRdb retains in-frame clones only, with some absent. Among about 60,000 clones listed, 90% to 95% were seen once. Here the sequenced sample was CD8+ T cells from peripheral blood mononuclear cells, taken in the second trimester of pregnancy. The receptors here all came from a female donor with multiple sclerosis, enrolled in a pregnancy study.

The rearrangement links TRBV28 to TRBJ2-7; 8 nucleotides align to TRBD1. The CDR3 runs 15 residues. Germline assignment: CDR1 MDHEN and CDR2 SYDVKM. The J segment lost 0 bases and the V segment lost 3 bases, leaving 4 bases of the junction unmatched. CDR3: CASSLGTGSSYEQYF. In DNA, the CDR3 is TGTGCCAGCAGTTTGGGGACAGGCAGCTCCTACGAGCAGTACTTC.

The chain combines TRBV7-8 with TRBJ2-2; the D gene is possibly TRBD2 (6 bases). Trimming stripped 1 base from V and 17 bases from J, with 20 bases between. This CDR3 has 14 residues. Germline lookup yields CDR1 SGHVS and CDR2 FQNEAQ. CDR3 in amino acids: CASSLVGAEGPCFF. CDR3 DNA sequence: TGTGCCAGCAGCTTAGTTGGGGCGGAGGGCCCCTGTTTTTTT. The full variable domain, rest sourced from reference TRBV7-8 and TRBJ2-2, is GAGVSQSPRYKVAKRGQDVALRCDPISGHVSLFWYQQALGQGPEFLTYFQNEAQLDKSGLPSDRFFAERPEGSVSTLKIQRTQQEDSAVYLCASSLVGAEGPCFFGEGSRLTVL.